Each of the 24 T cell receptor beta chains below was sequenced from the same sample in a study of a mutant IDH1 vaccine in newly diagnosed glioma. For these TCRs, the target antigens are not known. Using immunoSEQ multiplex PCR, the repertoire was profiled, and TCRdb retains in-frame clones only, with some absent. The table has about 46,000 clones, approximately 92% seen once; the top ten hold less than 2.5%. Time point in this sample: week 35, safety follow-up. With topical imiquimod, each dose of the vaccine consisted of 300 ug of mutant IDH1 20-mer peptide. Sequenced here: PBMCs, sampled from a glioma patient whose treatment included an IDH1 peptide vaccine. Source of these receptors: a man aged 50 to 59 with glioma.

The chain uses TRBV28 and TRBJ1-5; 9 bases agree with TRBD1. V shed 5 bases, J shed 2 bases, and the junction held 4 bases outside the gene matches. This CDR3 comprises 15 residues. Per the germline V gene, CDR1 is MDHEN and CDR2 is SYDVKM. DNA of the CDR3: TGTGCCAGCAGTCGGACAGGGGTCGGCAATCAGCCCCAGCATTTT. Amino acids: CASSRTGVGNQPQHF. The whole variable domain, filled in from reference TRBV28 and TRBJ1-5, reads DVKVTQSSRYLVKRTGEKVFLECVQDMDHENMFWYRQDPGLGLRLIYFSYDVKMKEKGDIPEGYSVSREKKERFSLILESASTNQTSMYLCASSRTGVGNQPQHFGDGTRLSIL.

The chain combines TRBV7-9 with TRBJ1-4; 7 bases match TRBD1. Germline loops: CDR1 SEHNR, CDR2 FQNEAQ (reference sequence). The CDR3 is made up of 15 amino acids. J gave up 6 bases and V 6 bases, and 10 bases lay outside the gene matches. The CDR3 DNA reads TGTGCCAGCAGAGAGAAGGGGGCTCAGGATGAAAAACTGTTTTTT. Translation gives CASREKGAQDEKLFF.

V is TRBV29-1 and J is TRBJ2-7; the match to TRBD2 covers 9 bases. V shed 5 bases, J shed 2 bases, and the junction held 4 bases outside the gene matches. Looked up from germline, CDR1 is SQVTM and CDR2 is ANQGSEA. The CDR3 extends over 13 amino acids. The CDR3 DNA reads as TGCAGCGTTATGCTAGCGGGAACCTACGAGCAGTACTTC. Protein sequence: CSVMLAGTYEQYF.

Concerning this clone: Different DNA sequences within this sample yield the same CDR3. The chain employs TRBV18 and TRBJ2-7; no clear D. Germline V gene lookup returns CDR1 KGHSH and CDR2 LQKENI. The CDR3 runs to 14 residues. V was shortened by 2 bases and J by 2 bases, with 10 bases between the two germline ends. The DNA of the CDR3 is TGTGCCAGCTCACCATCGACTGGAACCTACGAGCAGTACTTC. Translated: CASSPSTGTYEQYF.

This clone was recorded only once. V usage is TRBV18 and J usage is TRBJ2-7, with D perhaps matching TRBD1 (5 bases). V lost 0 bases to trimming and J lost 2 bases, with 14 bases between them. The CDR3 sequence is 16 residues long. The germline gives CDR1 KGHSH, CDR2 LQKENI. This CDR3 reads CASSPPVQVLPYEQYF. In DNA, the CDR3 is TGTGCCAGCTCACCACCGGTACAGGTGCTACCCTACGAGCAGTACTTC.

Only one count was recorded for this clone. The chain uses TRBV19 and TRBJ2-7, with 8 bases fitting TRBD1. This CDR3 region has 15 residues. The V gene's germline CDR1 is LNHDA and CDR2 SQIVND (reference sequence). V lost 1 base and J lost 0; bases outside the gene matches: 2. The CDR3 DNA follows: TGTGCCAGTAGTATAGGACAGGGGATCTCCTACGAGCAGTACTTC. It yields the protein CASSIGQGISYEQYF.

This chain links TRBV4-1 with TRBJ1-1; 7 positions agree with TRBD1. V shed 5 bases, J shed 4 bases, and the junction held 4 bases outside the gene matches. The CDR3 contains 13 residues. Germline V CDR1 and CDR2: MGHRA, YSYEKL. The CDR3 is CASSSGGGTEAFF. CDR3 DNA: TGCGCCAGCAGCTCAGGGGGTGGCACTGAAGCTTTCTTT.

The CDR3 DNA follows: TGTGCCAGCAGCCACCGGGACCTATACTCCTACGAGCAGTACTTC. It specifies CASSHRDLYSYEQYF. V gene TRBV7-9 combines with J gene TRBJ2-7; D may match TRBD1 or TRBD2 (5 bases each). This CDR3 has 15 residues. Germline assignment: CDR1 SEHNR and CDR2 FQNEAQ (reference sequence). Trimming cost V 5 bases and J 0 bases, with 14 bases left between them.

The chain recombines TRBV18 with TRBJ1-2; D is undetermined. CDR1 and CDR2 (germline): KGHSH, LQKENI. With 2 bases removed from V and 3 bases from J, the gap between germline ends came to 7 bases. The length of the CDR3 is 13 residues. In DNA, the CDR3 is TGTGCCAGCTCACCAACGAATTACTATGGCTACACCTTC. It translates to CASSPTNYYGYTF.

The V gene is TRBV7-9, the J gene TRBJ2-3; either TRBD1 or TRBD2 may fit D (8 bases each). The CDR3 totals 17 residues. The germline gives CDR1 SEHNR, CDR2 FQNEAQ (reference sequence). Trimming shortened V by 7 bases and J by 6 bases, and 26 bases separated the two germline ends. CDR3 loop: CASTIRGGQGARDTQYF. The CDR3 DNA reads TGTGCCAGCACCATTCGGGGGGGGCAGGGGGCGAGGGATACGCAGTATTTT.

The chain uses TRBV2 and TRBJ1-1, with TRBD1 matching over 7 bases. CDR3 size: 12 residues. Per germline, CDR1 SNHLY and CDR2 FYNNEI. With V trimmed by 6 bases and J by 11 bases, 9 bases remained unmatched. CDR3 region: CASSSRDSPAFF. The CDR3 DNA reads as TGTGCCAGCAGCTCCCGGGACAGCCCGGCTTTCTTT.

V and J are TRBV6-5 and TRBJ1-2; possibly TRBD1 for D (6 bases). CDR3 length: 13 residues. Germline CDR1 and CDR2: MNHEY and SVGAGI. V lost 6 bases, J lost 5 bases, and 13 bases lay in between. Written as DNA, the CDR3 is TGTGCCAGCAGCCCCGACAGGAGGTATGGCTACACCTTC. This encodes CASSPDRRYGYTF.

This clone is a singleton in its sample. The CDR3 DNA reads TGTGCCAGTAGTATGGGGTCGGGGGAGACCCAGTACTTC. Residues: CASSMGSGETQYF. The chain employs TRBV19 and TRBJ2-5, with D perhaps matching TRBD2 (5 bases). CDR1 is LNHDA, CDR2 SQIVND, per germline (reference sequence). The CDR3 sequence is 13 residues long. Trimming left V 3 bases short and J 5 bases short, with 10 bases between. Complete variable domain (other parts from reference TRBV19 and TRBJ2-5): DGGITQSPKYLFRKEGQNVTLSCEQNLNHDAMYWYRQDPGQGLRLIYYSQIVNDFQKGDIAEGYSVSREKKESFPLTVTSAQKNPTAFYLCASSMGSGETQYFGPGTRLLVL.

The V and J genes are TRBV18 and TRBJ1-1, with 8 bases lining up with TRBD1. CDR1 is KGHSH and CDR2 is LQKENI in the germline V gene. The CDR3 is made up of 17 amino acids. The V gene end was trimmed by 0 bases and the J gene end by 0 bases; junction bases not matched to a gene: 6. CDR3 residues: CASSPPPTGALNTEAFF. DNA for the CDR3: TGTGCCAGCTCACCACCTCCGACAGGGGCCTTGAACACTGAAGCTTTCTTT. Based on the CDR3 plus reference TRBV18 and TRBJ1-1, the full variable domain is NAGVMQNPRHLVRRRGQEARLRCSPMKGHSHVYWYRQLPEEGLKFMVYLQKENIIDESGMPKERFSAEFPKEGPSILRIQQVVRGDSAAYFCASSPPPTGALNTEAFFGQGTRLTVV.

V is TRBV4-1 and J is TRBJ2-2; 12 bases are a match to TRBD2. Germline CDR1 and CDR2: MGHRA and YSYEKL. Trimming removed 1 base from V and 5 bases from J; junction bases left unmatched: 11. This CDR3 has 19 amino acids. The CDR3 here is CASSQGGLAGGRGTGELFF. The CDR3 bases are TGCGCCAGCAGCCAAGGGGGTCTAGCGGGAGGGCGGGGGACCGGGGAGCTGTTTTTT.

This chain links TRBV7-2 with TRBJ2-7; 13 bases fit TRBD2. From germline, CDR1 is SGHTA and CDR2 FQGNSA. With 1 base clipped from V and 4 bases from J, the junction kept 1 base outside the gene matches. This CDR3 region has 15 residues. The CDR3 coding sequence is TGTGCCAGCAGCTTAGGGACTAGCGGGAGTTACGAGCAGTACTTC. Its translation is CASSLGTSGSYEQYF.

The J gene is TRBJ2-1, the V gene TRBV4-3; perhaps D is TRBD1 or TRBD2 (5 bases each). Germline V gives CDR1 LGHNA, CDR2 YSLEER. This CDR3 region has 12 residues. Trimming took 1 base from V and 12 from J, leaving 10 bases between them. In DNA, the CDR3 is TGCGCCAGCAGCCAAGTAGAGGGGCGGCAGTTCTTC. This gives the protein CASSQVEGRQFF.

J is TRBJ2-7 and V is TRBV5-1; 10 bases agree with TRBD1. Germline CDR1 is SGHRS and CDR2 is YFSETQ. The CDR3 sequence is 13 residues long. With 4 bases clipped from V and 5 bases from J, the junction kept 3 bases outside the gene matches. As DNA, the CDR3 is TGCGCCAGCAGCCAGGGACAGGGGCACGAGCAGTACTTC. This sequence encodes CASSQGQGHEQYF.

The gene calls are TRBV11-2 and TRBJ2-5; 7 nucleotides align to TRBD1. The germline V gene encodes CDR1 SGHAT and CDR2 FQNNGV. The CDR3 is 15 residues long. Germline trimming cut 3 bases from V and 0 bases from J; bases unmatched to any gene: 4. The CDR3 DNA is TGTGCCAGCAGCTTGGCCGGGACAGACCAAGAGACCCAGTACTTC. This sequence encodes CASSLAGTDQETQYF.

The chain employs TRBV7-3 and TRBJ1-6, with D tentatively TRBD1 (6 bases). Trimming stripped 1 base from V and 1 base from J, with 8 bases between. The CDR3 runs 16 residues. Germline assignment: CDR1 SGHTA and CDR2 FQGTGA. The CDR3 protein is CASSLRGASYNSPLHF. CDR3 coding DNA: TGTGCCAGCAGCTTAAGGGGGGCATCCTATAATTCACCCCTCCACTTT.

The CDR3 region is CAITGENTQYF. The CDR3, as DNA: TGTGCCATCACTGGGGAGAATACGCAGTATTTT. V is TRBV10-3 and J is TRBJ2-3; D may be TRBD2 (5 bases). The CDR3 runs to 11 residues. V was pared by 7 bases and J by 7 bases, with 9 bases between. Germline loops: CDR1 ENHRY, CDR2 SYGVKD.

The rearrangement joins TRBV7-2 to TRBJ1-1, with 8 bases fitting TRBD1. CDR1 SGHTA and CDR2 FQGNSA come from the germline V gene. V was clipped by 8 bases and J by 4 bases; unmatched bases: 6. CDR3 length: 13 residues. The CDR3 bases are TGTGCCAGCCGACAGGGGTCTAGCACTGAAGCTTTCTTT. The encoded protein is CASRQGSSTEAFF.

This clone was found a few times. The V and J genes are TRBV30 and TRBJ1-3; D uncertain. The germline V and J ends were trimmed by 4 bases and 4 bases, with 14 bases remaining between them. The CDR3 sequence is 14 residues long. Germline CDR1 is GTSNPN and CDR2 is SVGIG (reference sequence). The CDR3 DNA reads as TGTGCCTGGATCCCCGAGCAGGCAGGAAACACCATATATTTT. It codes for CAWIPEQAGNTIYF.

J is TRBJ1-5 and V is TRBV27; 7 bases fit TRBD1. Germline CDR1 is MNHEY and CDR2 is SMNVEV (reference sequence). The CDR3 is 16 amino acids. V lost 0 bases and J lost 3; bases outside the gene matches: 5. CDR3 residues: CASSLSRGQPNQPQHF. The DNA for the CDR3 is TGTGCCAGCAGTTTATCGAGGGGGCAACCCAATCAGCCCCAGCATTTT.